This entry concerns a single T cell receptor (beta chain). The antigen is unknown. It was cDNA, reverse transcribed from extracted RNA, that served as the sequencing template. Sequenced by immunoSEQ multiplex PCR; TCRdb stores in-frame clones only, minus some. The sample shows 150,000 to 200,000 clones, 60% of them seen only once. Treatment reported: oral pan-JAK inhibitor, 5-10 mg twice daily. These data belong to a study of CD8+ T cells in alopecia areata. Study overall: Tofacitinib therapy lasting 6 to 18 months was followed by 6 months off drug. Study outcomes and limitations: An increase in clonality over normal scalp was evident in lesional scalp, especially alopecia totalis/universalis. Whereas mice showed it more clearly, TCR sharing across patients was murkier, possibly because of HLA.

The CDR3 has 12 amino acids. The V gene lost 3 bases and the J gene lost 7 bases, with 12 bases spanning the gap. CDR1 and CDR2 from the germline V gene are GTSNPN and SVGIG (reference sequence). The source is a human donor with alopecia areata. The sequenced sample was CD4+ T cells sorted from blood, obtained at week 24, from a patient treated with tofacitinib. The chain recombines TRBV30 with TRBJ1-2; possibly TRBD1 for D (5 bases). The CDR3 loop is CAWSVGGAGYTF. CDR3 DNA: TGTGCCTGGAGCGTCGGTGGGGCTGGCTACACCTTC.